This TCR beta chain appears in the sequencing data of a study of cytomegalovirus exposure and HLA in healthy donors (TCRdb year 2017). Regarding the research as a whole: An earlier analysis of some 550 of the donors reported 250 to 350 Gb of sequence data and 117 million unique TCR beta sequences from approximately 180 million T cells. Roughly 320 gigabases of sequencing data and roughly 81 million unique TCR sequences made up an early release that covered about 640 HLA-typed donors. An earlier analysis of fewer than 750 of the donors used high-throughput TCR beta sequencing to judge whether each TCR beta V gene segment behaved as functional or pseudogenic. The study aimed to test whether signatures of past pathogen exposure could be identified by cataloging public T cell receptors. Every discovery cohort repertoire had been produced on one sequencing platform. Because of strong linkage in the cohort, roughly five DR-DQ haplotypes were treated as single units for association and clustering. Among 300 to 500 genotyped donors of the cohort, an average of around 240,000 unique TCR beta nucleotide sequences was sequenced per donor, of which roughly 18% were non-productive. Genome-wide SNP genotypes for about 65% of the roughly 670 donors were used in a later genetic analysis, which treated that subset as a discovery cohort. The T cell repertoires of several hundred subjects were profiled by immunosequencing and related to cytomegalovirus serostatus. A later analysis re-analyzed previously published TCR beta repertoires from 660 or so donors and added high-resolution HLA genotyping to study TCR occurrence patterns. Donor age, sex, ethnicity and CMV serostatus were compiled together with the repertoire data. Class I and class II HLA loci were covered by the typing at four-digit resolution. Along with the roughly 670-subject first cohort, a separate validation cohort of over 90 different subjects was used. Rather than drawing on any new phenotypic data, the later analysis identified candidate immune exposures from TCR beta sequences and the way those sequences occurred across donors. Typing coverage varied by locus: roughly 629-630 donors for A, B, C, DRB1 and DQB1; roughly 560 for DQA1; approximately 570 for DPA1; approximately 490 for DPB1. To predict cytomegalovirus infection status, the study combined high-throughput TCR immunosequencing, statistical association of individual TCRs with disease status, and machine learning. Of the 300 to 500 genotyped donors, 81% were placed in the genetic ancestry cluster associated with self-reported Caucasian donors.

The paper as a whole reports these results and caveats: When HLA alleles, especially DR and DQ, strongly co-occurred, attributing TCR associations to individual alleles was difficult. In an earlier analysis of over 550 of the donors, most TCR beta V segments were observed in productive rearrangements about 90% or about 30% of the time, broadly matching IMGT annotations. CMV serostatus was the only immune exposure information available for the cohort. In a later genetic analysis, fewer N-insertions in productive TCRs were reported among donors in an Asian-associated ancestry cluster than the roughly 710-donor mean. A further reported finding was that TCR beta sequences accurately predicted the HLA-A and HLA-B alleles for most subjects in the first cohort. The authors suggested that the approach could potentially be generalized to other disease states and immunological phenotypes. Compared with equally common non-associated chains, HLA-associated TCR beta chains in a later analysis were more clonally expanded and had lower generation probabilities. Linkage disequilibrium might explain the correlated functional status among segregating V segments, but an unknown experimental factor could not be ruled out. A later analysis found that TCR association rates varied across HLA loci, with DRB1 alleles showing the most associated TCRs and HLA-C alleles the fewest. Three of the identified cytomegalovirus-associated TCR beta chains were confirmed in vitro to be specific for cytomegalovirus antigens. In the study, about 150 TCR beta chains were listed as associated with cytomegalovirus. The cohort was sequenced for TCR beta chains only, and without alpha or paired-chain data the features that could be detected were limited. In a later genetic analysis, a missense DCLRE1C variant was associated with V-gene and J-gene trimming of TCR beta chains, and the association was replicated in an independent cohort. In a later analysis, most CMV-associated TCR beta chains were found to appear HLA-restricted, with HLA associations seemingly driven largely by CMV exposure. In a later analysis, 16,951 TCR beta sequences were associated with specific HLA alleles at a false discovery rate of 0.05. Most TCR sequences were observed very rarely across donors, whereas some public TCRs were present in many individuals. Because HLA typing was unavailable for some donors at each locus, only the typed subset was used in association tests. Roughly uniform sequencing depth across donors was assumed in presence/absence analyses, although this assumption may not hold. Because counts were too low, roughly 18 rarely observed V segments, including chromosome 9 orphons, were left out of the earlier analysis of 587 of the donors. A cluster of highly shared sequence variants was judged likely to be a technical artifact of the sequencing pipeline. Some IMGT-functional V segments, including TRBV6-2 and TRBV6-3, could not be distinguished by the 87-base-pair reads and were therefore excluded. A later analysis reported that several top co-occurrence clusters appeared linked to parvovirus B19, influenza, CMV and Epstein-Barr virus. In both the original and validation cohorts, the classifier was reported to diagnose cytomegalovirus status with high specificity and sensitivity.

Library generation was performed with the immunoSEQ multiplex PCR assay. A mixture of 60 forward primers for TCR Vbeta segments and 13 reverse primers for TCR Jbeta segments was used in the multiplex PCR. Amplification of the CDR3 region of rearranged TCR beta genes was performed with a multiplex PCR assay on genomic DNA. On the Illumina HiSeq System, the amplified TCR beta libraries were sequenced as 87-base-pair reads. In the paper's pipeline: In a later analysis, tens of millions of unique TCR beta chains were counted across the roughly 670 repertoires, and approximately 11 million of these chains were shared by at least two donors. Raw reads were error-corrected and collapsed into unique sequences by a nearest-neighbor algorithm in which closely related sequences were merged to remove PCR and sequencing errors. To assign V, D and J gene segments, CDR3 sequences were aligned to IMGT reference sequences. For a sequence to be retained, at least a six-nucleotide match to both a V gene segment and a J gene segment was required. A rearrangement was called productive if the CDR3 had no stop codons and remained in frame with V and J, and every other rearrangement was called non-productive. CDR3 was defined according to IMGT convention as the region running from the second conserved V-encoded cysteine to the conserved J-encoded phenylalanine. In an earlier analysis of 550 to 650 of the donors, sequences lacking an unambiguous match to a single V gene segment were excluded. An earlier analysis of some 610 of the donors called V segments functional above 56.7% productive rearrangements and segregating when the between-donor standard deviation exceeded 5%. A statistical classification framework was built for diagnosing cytomegalovirus status from the catalog of TCR beta chain sequences. In a later analysis, TCR nucleotide sequences were compared against IMGT/GENE-DB human TR gene sequences so that V and J genes could be assigned. The TCRdist pipeline was used in a later analysis to assign CDR3 sequences and most-parsimonious VDJ recombination scenarios. In a later analysis, each TCR beta chain was defined by its CDR3 amino acid sequence together with its V-gene family, and reads without a unique V-gene family were excluded. In a later analysis, some 600 highly shared, low-generation-probability nucleotide sequences were removed to address suspected cross-contamination and a sequencing artifact. In a later analysis, a clonal expansion index was calculated for each public chain from normalized within-repertoire ranks of inferred template counts. In a later analysis, generation probabilities were computed with a VDJ recombination model fitted to out-of-frame rearrangements, and the resulting probabilities were checked against IGoR. Hypergeometric tests were used in a later analysis to score TCR-TCR, TCR-HLA and TCR-CMV co-occurrence, with a repertoire-size bias correction applied to the TCR pairs. To estimate false discovery rates, a later analysis permuted the HLA or CMV assignments 20 times. In a later analysis, co-occurring TCRs were grouped with DBSCAN, and TCRdist sequence similarity was added when clustering was performed within HLA-allele-positive subsets. For co-occurrence clustering, repertoires with fewer than 30,000 or more than 120,000 public chains were excluded, along with several repertoires with anomalous nucleotide sharing. Not all clones reach the TCRdb copy of this immuneACCESS table, which keeps in-frame sequences only. Checked studies attribute under half of the gap to unresolved V genes and leave the rest unexplained. V and J calls and clone size follow that table, whereas D and trimming were derived from the DNA. This sample has around 150,000 clones in its table, and over 75% of those were observed once. The ten most abundant clones make up approximately 4.5% of the sample.

The cohort consisted of 600 to 700 healthy bone marrow donors. At the time of sampling, all cohort members were nominally healthy, though unrecorded immune exposures were likely present. The donor tested CMV seronegative, placing the donor among the 300 to 450 seronegative members of the cohort. A peripheral blood sample was provided by each donor, and peripheral blood mononuclear cells were used for TCR beta sequencing. The Qiagen DNeasy Blood Extraction Kit was used to extract genomic DNA from the blood cell samples. This clone has only a few counts. The antigen this receptor binds is unknown. No base quality information exists; no much larger clone differs at one position. CDR1 and CDR2, looked up from the germline V gene, are MNHEY and SVGAGI. Inclusive of the bounding cysteine and phenylalanine, the CDR3 is 14 residues long. Of all the DNA, just the CDR3 is kept, 42 bases in frame from base 1. Compared with germline, V lacks 7 bases and J lacks 1 base; bases without a gene match: 2.

Recombination joined TRBV6-5 with TRBJ2-2, with 8 bases in between that match TRBD2. The sample comprised PBMCs. This receptor was identified in a man aged 35-49 years in good health and CMV-seronegative. The CDR3 has the sequence CASTGGENTGELFF. The base sequence is TGTGCCAGCACGGGGGGGGAGAACACCGGGGAGCTGTTTTTT.